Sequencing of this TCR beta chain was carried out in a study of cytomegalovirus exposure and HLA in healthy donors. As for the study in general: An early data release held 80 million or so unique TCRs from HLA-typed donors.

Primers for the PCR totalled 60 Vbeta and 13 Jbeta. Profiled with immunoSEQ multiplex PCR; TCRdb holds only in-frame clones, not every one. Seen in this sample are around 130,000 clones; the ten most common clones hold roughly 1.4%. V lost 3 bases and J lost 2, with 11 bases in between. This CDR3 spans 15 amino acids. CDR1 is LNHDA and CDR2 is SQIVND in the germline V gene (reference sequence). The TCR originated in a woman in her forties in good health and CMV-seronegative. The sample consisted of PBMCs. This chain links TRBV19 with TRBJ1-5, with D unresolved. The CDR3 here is CASSMIGEGNQPQHF. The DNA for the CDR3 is TGTGCCAGTAGTATGATCGGGGAGGGCAATCAGCCCCAGCATTTT. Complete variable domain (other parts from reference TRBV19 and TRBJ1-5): DGGITQSPKYLFRKEGQNVTLSCEQNLNHDAMYWYRQDPGQGLRLIYYSQIVNDFQKGDIAEGYSVSREKKESFPLTVTSAQKNPTAFYLCASSMIGEGNQPQHFGDGTRLSIL.